Each of the 6 T cell receptor beta chains below was sequenced from the same sample in a study of cytotoxic CD8 clonotypes in ibrutinib-treated CLL (dated by TCRdb to about 2021). The library came from the immunoSEQ multiplex PCR assay. TCRdb took over this immuneACCESS table, retaining in-frame rearrangements with V and J assigned. Such tables are incomplete; in checked studies, under half of the missing clones stem from an unresolved V gene, and the remainder is unexplained. Recorded for this sample are about 30,000 clones; 57% of them occurred a single time. The ten most abundant clones make up about 5.4% of the sample. Source: PBMCs, taken before ibrutinib treatment. Receptor source: a human donor with chronic lymphocytic leukemia.

The chain is built from TRBV7-2 and TRBJ1-2, with D perhaps TRBD1 (5 bases). This CDR3 has 15 residues. Germline lookup yields CDR1 SGHTA and CDR2 FQGNSA. V was pared by 5 bases and J by 8 bases, with 21 bases between. CDR3 loop: CASSRTRRPEGGYTF. The CDR3 region has the DNA TGTGCCAGCAGCCGCACGAGGCGGCCAGAGGGGGGCTACACCTTC.

A few counts support this clone. The CDR3 loop reads CATSRGGGQRNQPQHF. Written as DNA, the CDR3 is TGTGCCACCAGCAGGGGCGGGGGGCAAAGAAATCAGCCCCAGCATTTT. V is TRBV15 and J is TRBJ1-5, with D perhaps matching TRBD1 (6 bases). Germline loops: CDR1 LNHNV, CDR2 YYDKDF (reference sequence). V lost 3 bases, J lost 4 bases, and 16 bases lay in between. The CDR3 sequence is 16 residues long.

The chain joins TRBV27 to TRBJ2-7; 8 nucleotides align to TRBD1. After removal of 5 bases from V and 1 base from J, the junction contained 7 bases not matched to a gene. The CDR3 has 15 amino acids. Germline V gives CDR1 MNHEY, CDR2 SMNVEV (reference sequence). CDR3 region: CASSPRTGFSYEQYF. The CDR3 nucleotides are TGTGCCAGCAGTCCAAGGACAGGGTTTTCCTACGAGCAGTACTTC.

The J gene is TRBJ2-7, the V gene TRBV7-2; 10 nucleotides align to TRBD2. The germline V gene has CDR1 SGHTA and CDR2 FQGNSA. Trimming at V came to 3 bases and at J to 7 bases, leaving 9 bases not matched to a gene. The CDR3 spans 15 residues. CDR3 in DNA: TGTGCCAGCAGCTTGTCAGCGGGAGGGCCGGTGGAGCAGTACTTC. It is translated as CASSLSAGGPVEQYF.

The chain joins TRBV4-3 to TRBJ2-1; 9 positions match TRBD1. V gave up 0 bases and J gave up 4 bases; unmatched junction bases: 4. The CDR3 consists of 16 residues. Germline V lookup: CDR1 LGHNA, CDR2 YSLEER. In DNA, the CDR3 is TGCGCCAGCAGCCAAGATGGGGACAGGGTATACAATGAGCAGTTCTTC. As protein: CASSQDGDRVYNEQFF.

The chain couples TRBV7-2 to TRBJ2-2; no clear D gene. CDR1 SGHTA and CDR2 FQGNSA come from the germline V gene. Between the trimmed V and J ends, which lost 0 bases and 0 bases, there was a span of 11 bases. This CDR3 is built from 17 residues. The DNA for the CDR3 is TGTGCCAGCAGCTTAGCGTTCGGACCCGCGAACACCGGGGAGCTGTTTTTT. It codes for CASSLAFGPANTGELFF. Together with reference TRBV7-2 and TRBJ2-2, the CDR3 gives the full variable domain: GAGVSQSPSNKVTEKGKDVELRCDPISGHTALYWYRQSLGQGLEFLIYFQGNSAPDKSGLPSDRFSAERTGGSVSTLTIQRTQQEDSAVYLCASSLAFGPANTGELFFGEGSRLTVL.